A selection of T cell receptor beta chains follows, all from one sample in a study of T cell repertoires and Cas9 in healthy adults. Clones were read by immunoSEQ multiplex PCR, and TCRdb kept only the in-frame ones, dropping some. The table includes 20,000 to 25,000 clones, less than 95% detected once. Source material: CD4+ effector T cells (CD127+, CD25-, CD137-, CD154-) from PBMCs; culture status not recorded. The receptor source for this set is a human donor in good health. The CDR3 runs from the conserved cysteine through the conserved F or W. The order of the fields is D gene, clone size, V gene, J gene, CDR3 protein, CDR3 DNA. A D gene is named only where the DNA matches it firmly. Size values are once, few and many counts, or a class for expanded clones, and some rows have none.

-	-	TRBV5-1	TRBJ2-3	CASSLSANPDTQYF	TGCGCCAGCAGCTTGTCCGCGAATCCAGATACGCAGTATTTT
-	-	TRBV6-4	TRBJ2-3	CASSDSAGTSTDTQYF	TGTGCCAGCAGTGACTCGGCGGGGACTAGCACAGATACGCAGTATTTT
-	-	TRBV7-3	TRBJ2-5	CASSLSGAEETQYF	TGTGCCAGCAGCTTATCGGGGGCCGAAGAGACCCAGTACTTC
-	-	TRBV27	TRBJ1-4	CASSLSSGHATNEKLFF	TGTGCCAGCAGTTTATCAAGCGGACATGCAACTAATGAAAAACTGTTTTTT
-	-	TRBV10-3	TRBJ2-5	CAISGELGAQETQYF	TGTGCCATTTCTGGGGAACTTGGGGCCCAAGAGACCCAGTACTTC
-	-	TRBV25-1	TRBJ1-4	CASRGRVNEKLFF	TGTGCCAGCAGGGGCAGGGTTAATGAAAAACTGTTTTTT
TRBD1	-	TRBV6-5	TRBJ1-2	CASSYLGTGGYGYTF	TGTGCCAGCAGTTACCTCGGGACAGGGGGATATGGCTACACCTTC
TRBD1	once	TRBV7-7	TRBJ2-2	CASSLSGTGVTGELFF	TGTGCCAGCAGCTTATCGGGGACAGGGGTCACCGGGGAGCTGTTTTTT
TRBD2	-	TRBV11-2	TRBJ2-1	CASSPLAGGVNEQFF	TGTGCCAGCAGCCCGCTAGCGGGAGGGGTCAATGAGCAGTTCTTC
-	-	TRBV14	TRBJ2-5	CASSQGRRETQYF	TGTGCCAGCAGCCAAGGTCGTCGAGAGACCCAGTACTTC
TRBD1	once	TRBV9	TRBJ2-3	CASSVEGAGTDTQYF	TGTGCCAGCAGCGTAGAGGGGGCCGGCACAGATACGCAGTATTTT
-	once	TRBV2	TRBJ2-5	CASRETRNGRDQYF	TGTGCCAGCAGGGAGACTAGGAACGGGCGAGACCAGTACTTC
-	once	TRBV7-6	TRBJ1-2	CASSLGGVGEGYTF	TGTGCCAGCAGCTTAGGGGGGGTAGGGGAGGGCTACACCTTC
-	-	TRBV5-1	TRBJ1-1	CASSLAGLSPGRNTEAFF	TGCGCCAGCAGCTTGGCCGGGCTATCGCCGGGGAGGAACACTGAAGCTTTCTTT
-	-	TRBV6-5	TRBJ1-1	CASRVGGMNTEAFF	TGTGCCAGCAGGGTCGGGGGCATGAACACTGAAGCTTTCTTT
-	-	TRBV4-2	TRBJ1-1	CASSRANTEAFF	TGTGCCAGCAGCCGGGCGAACACTGAAGCTTTCTTT
-	once	TRBV10-3	TRBJ2-2	CAISEKRVDLTGELFF	TGTGCCATCAGTGAGAAACGGGTGGACTTGACCGGGGAGCTGTTTTTT
-	-	TRBV25-1	TRBJ2-5	CASSEEEESVETQYF	TGTGCCAGCAGTGAAGAGGAGGAGTCTGTGGAGACCCAGTACTTC
-	-	TRBV19	TRBJ2-1	CASSMRAIRIVNEQFF	TGTGCCAGTAGTATGCGAGCTATACGGATAGTGAATGAGCAGTTCTTC
TRBD1	-	TRBV7-2	TRBJ2-5	CASSSPRGRETQYF	TGTGCCAGCAGCTCCCCAAGGGGGCGGGAGACCCAGTACTTC
-	-	TRBV6-5	TRBJ1-1	CASSYWGNTEAFF	TGTGCCAGCAGTTACTGGGGGAACACTGAAGCTTTCTTT
-	-	TRBV18	TRBJ1-6	CASSPAGDSPLHF	TGTGCCAGCTCGCCCGCAGGGGATTCACCCCTCCACTTT
-	-	TRBV19	TRBJ2-7	CASSDKSLNNEQYF	TGTGCCAGTAGTGATAAGAGCCTCAACAACGAGCAGTACTTC
-	-	TRBV5-1	TRBJ2-2	CASSFRGAGELFF	TGCGCCAGCAGCTTCAGAGGTGCCGGGGAGCTGTTTTTT
TRBD2	-	TRBV7-9	TRBJ2-5	CASSTQGLPQETQYF	TGTGCCAGCAGTACCCAGGGACTACCCCAAGAGACCCAGTACTTC
-	once	TRBV19	TRBJ2-3	CASSLVATSTDTQYF	TGTGCCAGTAGTCTCGTAGCGACTAGCACAGATACGCAGTATTTT
TRBD1	-	TRBV28	TRBJ2-3	CASRGVGQGKDTQYF	TGTGCCAGCAGGGGCGTGGGACAGGGAAAAGATACGCAGTATTTT
-	-	TRBV5-4	TRBJ1-1	CASSLRGLNTEAFF	TGTGCCAGCAGCTTGAGAGGATTGAACACTGAAGCTTTCTTT
TRBD1	-	TRBV19	TRBJ1-5	CASSITGGLEVPQHF	TGTGCCAGTAGTATCACAGGGGGCCTGGAAGTGCCCCAGCATTTT
-	-	TRBV30	TRBJ2-1	CAWTSGGEQFF	TGTGCCTGGACGAGTGGGGGTGAGCAGTTCTTC
-	-	TRBV19	TRBJ2-3	CASSIGGATDTQYF	TGTGCCAGTAGTATCGGGGGAGCCACAGATACGCAGTATTTT
TRBD2	-	TRBV7-2	TRBJ2-1	CASSLVAGDYNEQFF	TGTGCCAGCAGCTTAGTAGCGGGCGACTACAATGAGCAGTTCTTC
TRBD1	-	TRBV9	TRBJ1-1	CASSGTGAEAFF	TGTGCCAGCAGCGGGACAGGGGCTGAAGCTTTCTTT
-	-	TRBV9	TRBJ2-1	CASSVGISNLKYNEQFF	TGTGCCAGCAGCGTAGGAATTTCTAACCTGAAATACAATGAGCAGTTCTTC
TRBD2	-	TRBV7-2	TRBJ2-1	CASSLELAGGLWQFF	TGTGCCAGCAGCTTAGAACTAGCGGGGGGGCTTTGGCAGTTCTTC
-	-	TRBV15	TRBJ2-5	CATSPRTGQETQYF	TGTGCCACCAGCCCCCGGACTGGCCAAGAGACCCAGTACTTC
-	-	TRBV4-1	TRBJ1-2	CASSQRDGYTF	TGCGCCAGCAGCCAAAGGGATGGCTACACCTTC
TRBD1	-	TRBV30	TRBJ2-1	CAWRKRTGNEQFF	TGTGCCTGGAGAAAGAGGACAGGCAATGAGCAGTTCTTC
TRBD1	-	TRBV19	TRBJ2-6	CASRDRSSGANVLTF	TGTGCCAGTAGGGACAGGAGCTCTGGGGCCAACGTCCTGACTTTC
-	-	TRBV28	TRBJ1-5	CASRPQGFSNQPQHF	TGTGCCAGCAGACCCCAGGGGTTCAGCAATCAGCCCCAGCATTTT
-	once	TRBV6-5	TRBJ2-1	CASSTPGSEQFF	TGTGCCAGCAGTACTCCAGGGAGTGAGCAGTTCTTC
-	-	TRBV7-2	TRBJ1-2	CASSLPTSGRGYGYTF	TGTGCCAGCAGCTTACCTACCTCGGGCAGAGGGTATGGCTACACCTTC
TRBD2	-	TRBV5-1	TRBJ2-5	CASSLGRTSGGFIAETQYF	TGCGCCAGCAGCCTTGGCCGGACTAGCGGGGGGTTCATTGCAGAGACCCAGTACTTC
-	-	TRBV7-3	TRBJ2-3	CASSLRPNTDTQYF	TGTGCCAGCAGCCTACGACCTAACACAGATACGCAGTATTTT
TRBD1	-	TRBV15	TRBJ2-7	CATSRETFADRAYEQYF	TGTGCCACCAGCAGAGAAACCTTCGCCGACAGGGCCTACGAGCAGTACTTC
-	-	TRBV28	TRBJ1-4	CGTARDGGEKLFF	TGCGGTACGGCCCGGGATGGGGGGGAAAAACTGTTTTTT
TRBD2	-	TRBV28	TRBJ2-2	CASRGTSGREANTGELFF	TGTGCCAGCAGAGGGACTAGCGGGAGGGAGGCGAACACCGGGGAGCTGTTTTTT
-	once	TRBV7-3	TRBJ2-1	CASSATLGNEQFF	TGTGCCAGCAGCGCCACGTTGGGCAATGAGCAGTTCTTC
-	-	TRBV11-3	TRBJ2-2	CASSLRPGGTGELFF	TGTGCCAGCAGCTTACGTCCAGGGGGGACCGGGGAGCTGTTTTTT
-	-	TRBV27	TRBJ1-1	CASSLSPLQGYTEAFF	TGTGCCAGCAGTTTATCCCCCCTGCAGGGTTACACTGAAGCTTTCTTT
TRBD1	-	TRBV11-2	TRBJ1-2	CASSSGPYRGVWDGYTF	TGTGCCAGCAGCTCAGGTCCCTACAGGGGAGTATGGGATGGCTACACCTTC